Sequencing of this T cell receptor (beta chain) was carried out in a study of control samples from healthy donors and cancer patients (dated by TCRdb to the early 2020s). The CDR3 numbers 15 residues from cysteine through phenylalanine. Just the 45-base CDR3 DNA is kept, in frame starting at base 1. The germline V gene gives CDR1 as SGHTA and CDR2 as FQGNSA. V ends up 5 bases short and J 5 bases short, with an unmatched junction base count of 9. The library was prepared using the immunoSEQ multiplex PCR assay. TCRdb obtained this table from immuneACCESS and retained in-frame rearrangements with V and J assigned. These tables miss some clones; where compared with another copy, unresolved V genes account for less than half of the shortfall, and the remainder is unexplained. The sample data list about 53,000 clones, and around 90% of these were observed just once. The top ten clonotypes cover over 12% of the sample.

About this clone itself: What antigen it recognizes has not been identified. The input lacks base qualities; no much larger clone sits a single base away.

Rearrangement joined TRBV7-2 to TRBJ2-7; 10 junctional bases match TRBD1. The specimen sequenced was PBMCs. This receptor was taken from a man aged 55 to 70 with head and neck cancer. The CDR3: CASSGDGTGVHEQYF. The nucleotide sequence reads TGTGCCAGCAGCGGCGACGGGACAGGGGTCCACGAGCAGTACTTC.